This T cell receptor beta chain was found in a study of OX40 agonist ivuxolimab in advanced cancers. The study's findings and limits: In the expanded peripheral T cells, antigen specificity was never determined.

Assay used: immunoSEQ multiplex PCR; TCRdb lists only in-frame clones, some missing. The sample has some 74,000 clones; approximately 82% are singletons. Germline assignment: CDR1 SGHKS and CDR2 YYEKEE (reference sequence). CDR3 length equals 19 residues. The junction had 20 bases not matched to a gene; V was cut back by 5 bases and J by 3 bases. Details on this clone: No antigen is known for it.

The source material was CD4+ or CD8+ T cells sorted from blood, sampled in a trial of the OX40 agonist ivuxolimab. This clonotype was sampled from an adult with an advanced solid tumor such as melanoma, head and neck, liver or kidney cancer. V is TRBV5-5 and J is TRBJ2-7, with TRBD1 matching over 10 bases. The DNA for the CDR3 is TGTGCCAGCAGTCGTGTGACCGGGACAGGGGTCTCTTGGAACTACGAGCAGTACTTC. The encoded protein is CASSRVTGTGVSWNYEQYF.